The clone carrying this T cell receptor (beta chain) was counted between two and nine times. The sample comes from a study of T cell changes during pregnancy in multiple sclerosis. TCRdb keeps only in-frame clones here, not all; method: immunoSEQ multiplex PCR. This sample has about 80,000 clones; about 91% occur once, and the top ten carry about 3%. This CDR3 contains 15 residues. With V trimmed by 6 bases and J by 3 bases, 6 bases remained unmatched. CDR1 and CDR2 (germline): MGHDK, SYGVNS. The chain carries TRBV25-1 and TRBJ2-1; TRBD2 matches 9 bases. The source of this sequence is a female donor with multiple sclerosis, enrolled in a pregnancy study. Specimen: peripheral blood, collected before pregnancy. The CDR3 DNA follows: TGTGCCAGCAGGGGCGCAGCGGGAGGCTACAATGAGCAGTTCTTC. Protein: CASRGAAGGYNEQFF.